These 19 T cell receptor beta chains were sequenced from one sample in a study of blood T cells in healthy people across ages. Using a J-beta primer mix together with a sample-barcoded 5' primer, a second PCR was run for roughly 7 to 12 cycles. Using its own MiXCR run on the 5' RACE reads, TCRdb lists one record per CDR3 protein. This table holds fewer than 1,200,000 distinct CDR3 sequences, less than 25% found once. The data also belong to a second study, concerning T cells of mothers and their children.

Sequences were obtained from blood. Source of these receptors: a girl aged 2-10 years in good health.

The table lists this clonotype with a few counts. The V and J genes are TRBV7-3 and TRBJ2-1, with TRBD1 identical over 8 bases. Germline lookup yields CDR1 SGHTA and CDR2 FQGTGA. CDR3 length: 16 amino acids. The J segment lost 10 bases and the V segment lost 5 bases, leaving 16 bases of the junction unmatched. The CDR3 bases are TGTGCCAGCAGCGAAATGGGCCAGGGGGCGCAAATGGAGCAGTTCTTC. Amino acids: CASSEMGQGAQMEQFF.

In its sample, this clonotype was seen a few times. This chain links TRBV20-1 with TRBJ2-7, with TRBD1 identical over 8 bases. V shed 6 bases and J 3 bases; nucleotides not matched to a gene: 4. The CDR3 is 12 residues long. CDR1 and CDR2 (germline): DFQATT, SNEGSKA (reference sequence). This CDR3 reads CSARGHNYEQYF. The CDR3 bases are TGCAGTGCCAGGGGGCACAACTACGAGCAGTACTTC.

As regards this clonotype: Since the CDR3 does not end with the conserved phenylalanine or tryptophan, this likely comes from a read error. This rearrangement joins TRBV7-9 to TRBJ2-5, with 8 bases aligning to TRBD1. The J call may be mistaken, given a closer DNA end match to TRBJ2-7. Germline CDR1 SEHNR, CDR2 FQNEAQ (reference sequence). The CDR3 sequence is 14 residues long. The CDR3 bases are TGTGCCAGCGGATCGGGACAGGAAACCTACGAGCAGTACCTC. Amino acids: CASGSGQETYEQYL.

The chain combines TRBV7-3 with TRBJ2-3; D is tentatively TRBD1 or TRBD2 (5 bases each). Germline assignment: CDR1 SGHTA and CDR2 FQGTGA. Between the trimmed V and J ends, which lost 4 bases and 8 bases, there was a span of 10 bases. This CDR3 contains 12 residues. This chain's CDR3 is CASSSTGGTQYF. In nucleotides, the CDR3 is TGTGCCAGCAGCTCGACTGGGGGTACGCAGTATTTT.

The chain joins TRBV27 to TRBJ2-2, with no clear D. The length of the CDR3 is 13 residues. Germline assignment: CDR1 MNHEY and CDR2 SMNVEV (reference sequence). The V end lost 7 bases, the J end lost 2 bases, and 8 bases lay between the germline ends. The CDR3 is CASIEKNTGELFF. The CDR3 DNA sequence: TGTGCCAGCATCGAAAAAAACACCGGGGAGCTGTTTTTT.

J is TRBJ2-1 and V is TRBV29-1; the D gene is possibly TRBD2 (6 bases). V dropped 7 bases and J dropped 7 bases, with 14 bases sitting between them. The CDR3 consists of 12 residues. From germline, CDR1 is SQVTM and CDR2 ANQGSEA. The CDR3 reads CSARRGLNEQFF. CDR3 in DNA: TGCAGCGCCCGTCGGGGGTTGAATGAGCAGTTCTTC.

The rearrangement joins TRBV4-2 to TRBJ2-3, with TRBD2 matching over 7 bases. With V trimmed by 4 bases and J by 2 bases, 3 bases remained unmatched. Germline lookup yields CDR1 LGHNA and CDR2 YNFKEQ. The CDR3 contains 14 residues. This chain's CDR3 is CASSPGGVTDTQYF. The DNA of the CDR3 is TGTGCCAGCAGCCCGGGAGGCGTCACAGATACGCAGTATTTT.

The rearrangement links TRBV12-3 or TRBV12-4 to TRBJ2-3; D call uncertain. The CDR3 covers 14 residues. The germline V and J ends were trimmed by 5 bases and 4 bases, with 13 bases remaining between them. The CDR3 DNA reads as TGTGCCAGCAGTCCATTAGGTAGGGCAGATACGCAGTATTTT. Protein: CASSPLGRADTQYF.

This clonotype came up once. The J gene is TRBJ1-4, the V gene TRBV9; D remains unclear. Between the trimmed V and J ends, which lost 4 bases and 0 bases, there was a span of 19 bases. The length of the CDR3 is 18 residues. CDR1 SGDLS and CDR2 YYNGEE come from the germline V gene. In DNA, the CDR3 is TGTGCCAGCAGCCCTCGGCCCGCGGGTTACGCAACTAATGAAAAACTGTTTTTT. Residues: CASSPRPAGYATNEKLFF.

The rearrangement links TRBV10-3 to TRBJ2-6, with 7 nucleotides matching TRBD1. The germline V gene has CDR1 ENHRY and CDR2 SYGVKD. The CDR3 is made up of 19 amino acids. V was pared by 2 bases and J by 0 bases, with 10 bases of the junction left unmatched. The chain's CDR3 is CAISETWTGPDSGANVLTF. CDR3 sequence (DNA): TGTGCCATCAGTGAGACCTGGACAGGTCCTGACTCTGGGGCCAACGTCCTGACTTTC.

The chain couples TRBV11-3 to TRBJ2-3; D is unresolved. V was cut by 2 bases and J by 3 bases, with 9 bases left in between. Germline CDR1 reads SGHNT; CDR2 reads YENEEA. The CDR3 runs to 14 residues. The CDR3 sequence is CASSLSVRTDTQYF. For the CDR3, the DNA is TGTGCCAGCAGCTTAAGCGTCCGGACAGATACGCAGTATTTT. Variable domain in full (rest from reference TRBV11-3 and TRBJ2-3): EAGVVQSPRYKIIEKKQPVAFWCNPISGHNTLYWYLQNLGQGPELLIRYENEEAVDDSQLPKDRFSAERLKGVDSTLKIQPAELGDSAVYLCASSLSVRTDTQYFGPGTRLTVL.

The chain combines TRBV20-1 with TRBJ2-2; TRBD1 aligns across 8 bases. The CDR3 is 13 amino acids. CDR1 and CDR2 from the germline V gene are DFQATT and SNEGSKA (reference sequence). V trimming: 4 bases; J trimming: 5 bases; junction bases outside the gene matches: 3. The CDR3 sequence is CSANRGRTGELFF. CDR3 in DNA: TGCAGTGCTAACAGGGGGAGAACCGGGGAGCTGTTTTTT.

This clonotype was counted only a few times. The rearrangement links TRBV15 to TRBJ1-2; D uncertain. The germline V gene encodes CDR1 LNHNV and CDR2 YYDKDF (reference sequence). The length of the CDR3 is 14 residues. V dropped 3 bases and J dropped 8 bases, with 16 bases sitting between them. The DNA for the CDR3 is TGTGCCACCAGCAGCTGGTTCCAGGATGACGGCTACACCTTC. Amino acid sequence: CATSSWFQDDGYTF.

The chain uses TRBV4-3 and TRBJ2-7; no clear D gene. This CDR3 comprises 13 residues. Trimming took off 4 bases at V and 6 bases at J, with 13 bases between the two ends. Germline V gene sequence: CDR1 LGHNA, CDR2 YSLEER. The DNA of the CDR3 is TGCGCCAGCAGCCGAATTGTCAGGTCCGAGCAGTACTTC. Amino acid sequence: CASSRIVRSEQYF.

The J gene is TRBJ2-1, the V gene TRBV7-3; 10 bases align to TRBD2. CDR3 size: 18 residues. In germline, CDR1 is SGHTA, CDR2 FQGTGA. The V and J ends lost 1 base and 4 bases, in that order; junction bases with no gene match: 10. CDR3 bases: TGTGCCAGCAGCTTAATCTCCCTAGCGGGAGTGCCATACAATGAGCAGTTCTTC. Translated: CASSLISLAGVPYNEQFF.

This clonotype turned up a few times. The germline gene is not matched at one end of the junction; a read error may be the cause. The rearrangement links TRBV28 to TRBJ2-7; tentative D call: TRBD1 (7 bases). Germline V gene sequence: CDR1 MDHEN, CDR2 SYDVKM. The CDR3 covers 13 residues. CDR3 amino acids: CACSNDREAEQYF. The CDR3 coding sequence is TGTGCCTGCAGTAACGACAGGGAGGCCGAGCAGTACTTC.

The V and J genes are TRBV7-2 and TRBJ1-2; D uncertain. Germline CDR1 SGHTA, CDR2 FQGNSA. The V and J ends lost 1 base and 3 bases respectively, with 15 bases between them. CDR3 size: 16 residues. Written as DNA, the CDR3 is TGTGCCAGCAGCTTAGTTCTGGGTTTCTCGGACTATGGCTACACCTTC. Translating gives CASSLVLGFSDYGYTF.

The rearrangement uses TRBV7-9 and TRBJ2-5; 7 bases align to TRBD1. The end of the DNA aligns better with TRBJ2-7, so the J call may be wrong. Germline assignment: CDR1 SEHNR and CDR2 FQNEAQ (reference sequence). The CDR3 has 14 residues. The CDR3 loop reads CASSSGTELYEQYF. CDR3 nucleotide sequence: TGTGCCAGCAGTTCCGGGACAGAACTCTACGAGCAGTACTTC.

Note on this clonotype: Because the CDR3 is missing its conserved closing phenylalanine or tryptophan, this is likely a read error. The rearrangement links TRBV11-2 to TRBJ2-1; possibly TRBD2 for D (6 bases). CDR1 is SGHAT and CDR2 is FQNNGV in the germline V gene. The CDR3 has 16 amino acids. V lost 0 bases and J lost 4, with 13 bases in between. CDR3 sequence: CASSLDPNGLYNEQFL. The CDR3 DNA follows: TGTGCCAGCAGCTTAGATCCAAACGGACTATACAATGAGCAGTTCCTC.